Presented here are 11 T cell receptor beta chains from one specimen sequenced in a study of blood T cell repertoires in COVID-19. Clones were sequenced by immunoSEQ multiplex PCR, and TCRdb holds only the in-frame ones, with some missing. The sample consists of around 380,000 clones, around 87% of them appearing once. The sample consisted of PBMCs or T cells enriched from blood (not recorded which). These receptors were taken from a man between 25 and 39 years old who had recovered from COVID-19.

The chain links TRBV30 to TRBJ1-5; D might be TRBD1 (5 bases). CDR1 is GTSNPN, CDR2 SVGIG, per germline (reference sequence). The V and J ends lost 2 bases and 2 bases respectively, with 10 bases between them. There are 14 residues in the CDR3. The CDR3 DNA sequence: TGTGCCTGGAGTTCGGTAGGGGGCAATCAGCCCCAGCATTTT. Its protein is CAWSSVGGNQPQHF.

The chain links TRBV5-5 to TRBJ2-7; D remains unclear. Looked up from germline, CDR1 is SGHKS and CDR2 is YYEKEE (reference sequence). V was pared by 0 bases and J by 3 bases, with 13 bases between. The CDR3 runs to 15 residues. CDR3 nucleotides: TGTGCCAGCAGCTTGGAAACCTTCAGTTACTACGAGCAGTACTTC. Its translation: CASSLETFSYYEQYF.

The chain combines TRBV7-3 with TRBJ1-1, with TRBD1 identical over 8 bases. J gave up 6 bases and V 2 bases, and 8 bases lay outside the gene matches. Germline loops: CDR1 SGHTA, CDR2 FQGTGA. The CDR3 runs 15 residues. In nucleotides, the CDR3 is TGTGCCAGCAGCTTAGATGGGACAGGCCCTTCTGAAGCTTTCTTT. This sequence encodes CASSLDGTGPSEAFF. The full variable domain, in which reference TRBV7-3 and TRBJ1-1 provide the parts outside the CDR3, is GAGVSQTPSNKVTEKGKYVELRCDPISGHTALYWYRQSLGQGPEFLIYFQGTGAADDSGLPNDRFFAVRPEGSVSTLKIQRTERGDSAVYLCASSLDGTGPSEAFFGQGTRLTVV.

The V call is TRBV7-9, the J call TRBJ1-4, with D unresolved. Germline V gene sequence: CDR1 SEHNR, CDR2 FQNEAQ (reference sequence). The V and J ends lost 5 bases and 7 bases respectively, with 8 bases between them. The CDR3 has 12 residues. The CDR3 loop reads CASSPIGEKLFF. CDR3 nucleotides: TGTGCCAGCAGCCCGATCGGTGAAAAACTGTTTTTT.

This chain joins TRBV19 and TRBJ2-7; possibly TRBD1 for D (5 bases). CDR1 and CDR2 (germline): LNHDA, SQIVND (reference sequence). The CDR3 contains 16 residues. The V end was cut by 6 bases, the J end by 1 base, with 19 bases between. The CDR3 coding sequence is TGTGCCAGTAGCAGCGCGCAGGGCCCCCTTTCCTACGAGCAGTACTTC. This sequence encodes CASSSAQGPLSYEQYF.

The CDR3: CASASGSPLHF. DNA of the CDR3: TGTGCTAGTGCTTCAGGTTCACCCCTCCACTTT. The chain carries TRBV12-5 and TRBJ1-6; no definite D call. With 7 bases removed from V and 9 bases from J, the gap between germline ends came to 7 bases. The CDR3 consists of 11 residues. Germline loops: CDR1 LGHNT, CDR2 FRNRAP.

The gene calls are TRBV10-3 and TRBJ1-2; 8 nucleotides line up with TRBD1. V shed 3 bases, J shed 1 base, and the junction held 4 bases outside the gene matches. The CDR3 loop spans 15 amino acids. In germline, CDR1 is ENHRY, CDR2 SYGVKD. CDR3 sequence reads: CAISEGGTGNYGYTF. In nucleotides, the CDR3 is TGTGCCATCAGTGAAGGGGGGACAGGTAACTATGGCTACACCTTC.

The chain joins TRBV19 to TRBJ1-2; D remains ambiguous. The CDR3 is 14 amino acids. V was cut by 4 bases and J by 4 bases, with 13 bases left in between. Germline V gene sequence: CDR1 LNHDA, CDR2 SQIVND (reference sequence). The CDR3 DNA reads as TGTGCCAGTAGTACAACCTACAGAGTCTATGGCTACACCTTC. Protein product: CASSTTYRVYGYTF.

V and J are TRBV6-5 and TRBJ1-1; D is ambiguous. The CDR3 runs 11 residues. Germline CDR1 and CDR2: MNHEY and SVGAGI. V dropped 6 bases and J dropped 7 bases, with 9 bases sitting between them. DNA of the CDR3: TGTGCCAGCAGAACAGCAGTTGAAGCTTTCTTT. This sequence encodes CASRTAVEAFF.

The CDR3 DNA sequence: TGTGCCACGGCGAGAGGACAGGAAGGCCAAAAACTGTTTTTT. It yields the protein CATARGQEGQKLFF. The V and J genes are TRBV3-1 (or the pseudogene TRBV3-2) and TRBJ1-4; 7 positions agree with TRBD1. The CDR3 has 14 amino acids. The V gene end was trimmed by 10 bases and the J gene end by 9 bases; junction bases not matched to a gene: 14. The germline V gene encodes CDR1 LGHDT and CDR2 YNNKEL (reference sequence).

The chain employs TRBV6-5 and TRBJ1-2, with D hard to call. The CDR3 is 12 residues long. The V gene's germline CDR1 is MNHEY and CDR2 SVGAGI. The germline V and J ends were trimmed by 8 bases and 4 bases, with 11 bases remaining between them. Here the CDR3 DNA reads TGTGCCAGCGGCCCCGGAGGCTATGGCTACACCTTC. As protein: CASGPGGYGYTF.